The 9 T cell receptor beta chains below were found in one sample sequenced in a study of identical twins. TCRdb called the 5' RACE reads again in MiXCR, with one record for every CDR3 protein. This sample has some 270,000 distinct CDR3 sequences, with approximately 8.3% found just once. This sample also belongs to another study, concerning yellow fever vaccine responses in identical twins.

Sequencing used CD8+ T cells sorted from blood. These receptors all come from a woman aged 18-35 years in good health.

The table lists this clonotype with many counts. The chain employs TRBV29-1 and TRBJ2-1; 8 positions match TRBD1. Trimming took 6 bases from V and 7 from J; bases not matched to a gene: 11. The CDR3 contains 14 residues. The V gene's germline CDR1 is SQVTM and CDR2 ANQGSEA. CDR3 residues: CSVRPGTGGNEQFF. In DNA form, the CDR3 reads TGCAGCGTAAGACCCGGGACAGGAGGGAATGAGCAGTTCTTC.

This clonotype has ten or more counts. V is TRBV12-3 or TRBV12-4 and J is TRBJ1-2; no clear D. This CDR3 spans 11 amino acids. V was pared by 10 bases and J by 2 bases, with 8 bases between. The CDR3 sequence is CAIDGNYGYTF. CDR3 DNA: TGTGCCATCGACGGAAACTATGGCTACACCTTC.

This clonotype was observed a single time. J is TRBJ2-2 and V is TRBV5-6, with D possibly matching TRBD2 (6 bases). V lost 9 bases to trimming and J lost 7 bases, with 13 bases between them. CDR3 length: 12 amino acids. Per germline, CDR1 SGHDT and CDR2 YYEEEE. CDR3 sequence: CAMSAGGGELFF. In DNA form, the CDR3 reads TGTGCCATGAGCGCCGGGGGCGGGGAGCTGTTTTTT.

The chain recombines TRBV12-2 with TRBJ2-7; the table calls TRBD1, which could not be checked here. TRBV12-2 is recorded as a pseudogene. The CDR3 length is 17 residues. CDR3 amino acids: CASRLKGRIGAPHEQYF. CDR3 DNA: TGTGCAAGTCGCTTAAAGGGGCGAATCGGCGCTCCCCACGAGCAGTACTTC.

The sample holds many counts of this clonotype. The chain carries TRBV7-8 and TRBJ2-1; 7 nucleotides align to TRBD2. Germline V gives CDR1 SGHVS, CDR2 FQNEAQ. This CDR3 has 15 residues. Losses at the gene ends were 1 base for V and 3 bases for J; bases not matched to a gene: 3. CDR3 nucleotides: TGTGCCAGCAGCTTAGAGGCTAGCGGCTACAATGAGCAGTTCTTC. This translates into CASSLEASGYNEQFF.

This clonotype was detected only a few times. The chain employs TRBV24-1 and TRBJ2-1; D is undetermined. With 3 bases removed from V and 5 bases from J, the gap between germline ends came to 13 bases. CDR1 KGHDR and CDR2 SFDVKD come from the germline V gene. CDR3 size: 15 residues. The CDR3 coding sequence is TGTGCCACCAGTGATATCAAAATCCCAGACAATGAGCAGTTCTTC. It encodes CATSDIKIPDNEQFF.

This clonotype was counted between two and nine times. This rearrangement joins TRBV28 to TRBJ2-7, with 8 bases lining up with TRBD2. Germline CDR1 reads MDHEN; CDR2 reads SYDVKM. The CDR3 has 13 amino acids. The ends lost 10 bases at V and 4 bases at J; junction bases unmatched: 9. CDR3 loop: CATSSGRDYEQYF. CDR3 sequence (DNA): TGTGCCACCTCGAGCGGGAGAGATTACGAGCAGTACTTC.

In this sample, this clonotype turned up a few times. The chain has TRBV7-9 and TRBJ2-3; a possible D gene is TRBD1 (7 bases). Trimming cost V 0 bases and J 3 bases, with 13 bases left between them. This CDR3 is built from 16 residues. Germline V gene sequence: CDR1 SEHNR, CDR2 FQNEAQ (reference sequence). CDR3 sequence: CASSLAGAGGTDTQYF. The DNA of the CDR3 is TGTGCCAGCAGCTTAGCTGGGGCAGGGGGGACAGATACGCAGTATTTT.

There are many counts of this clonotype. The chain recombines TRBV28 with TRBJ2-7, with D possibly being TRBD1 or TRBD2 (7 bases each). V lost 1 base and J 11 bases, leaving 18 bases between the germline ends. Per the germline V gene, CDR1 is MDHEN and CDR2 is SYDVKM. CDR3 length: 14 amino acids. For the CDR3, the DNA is TGTGCCAGCAGTTTATCAAGACAGGGAGGGCCCGAGTACTTC. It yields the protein CASSLSRQGGPEYF.